A selection of T cell receptor beta chains follows, all from one sample in a study of T cells in Graves' hyperthyroidism and ophthalmopathy. Using its own MiXCR run on the multiplex PCR reads, TCRdb lists one record per CDR3 protein. The sample contains 400,000 to 600,000 distinct CDR3 sequences, around 20% of which appear only once. The material sequenced was blood. Every receptor here comes from a man younger than 30 with Graves' hyperthyroidism. Both conserved end residues are part of each CDR3. The D gene is left open where the match is weak. Some rows mark clone size as missing; the rest say once, few, many or name a class of expanded clone.

V gene	clone size	J gene	D gene	CDR3 DNA	CDR3 protein
TRBV20-1	few	TRBJ2-4	TRBD1	TGCAGTGCTTTAACAGGGGCGCTAGCCAAAAACATTCAGTACTTC	CSALTGALAKNIQYF
TRBV7-8	.	TRBJ1-1	TRBD1	TGTGCCAGCAGCCGGGGGGACAGGGGGCCGAGTTTGGGTACTGAAGCTTTCTTT	CASSRGDRGPSLGTEAFF
TRBV27	few	TRBJ2-5	.	TGTGCCAGCAGCGAAAGGAATAGGGAGACCCAGTACTTC	CASSERNRETQYF
TRBV28	many	TRBJ1-1	.	TGTGCCAGCAGTTTTTTCTTTTACACTGAAGCTTTCTTT	CASSFFFYTEAFF
TRBV20-1	many	TRBJ1-1	.	TGCAGTGCTAGACCTATGGAGCGGGTCACTGAAGCTTTCTTT	CSARPMERVTEAFF
TRBV10-3	.	TRBJ2-5	.	TGTGCCATCGCCCGGGGGCCCTTAGGAGAGACCCAGTACTTC	CAIARGPLGETQYF
TRBV15	many	TRBJ1-1	TRBD1	TGTGCCACCAGCTTACACAGGGGGCGCGTGGAAGCTTTCTTT	CATSLHRGRVEAFF
TRBV12-3/TRBV12-4	many	TRBJ2-5	.	TGTGCCAGCAGCAGGGGCCAGTCTCAAGAGACCCAGTACTTC	CASSRGQSQETQYF
TRBV6-5	.	TRBJ2-7	.	TGTGCCAGCAGTTACTCAGAATTAGGCGAGCAGTACTTC	CASSYSELGEQYF
TRBV19	.	TRBJ1-3	.	TGTGCCAGTATGGACGACTCTGGAAACACCATATATTTT	CASMDDSGNTIYF
TRBV4-1	.	TRBJ1-1	.	TGCGCCAGCAGCCAAGAGGAAGGGTCGGATGAAGCTTTCTTT	CASSQEEGSDEAFF
TRBV20-1	few	TRBJ2-4	.	TGCAGTGGACGGGATGGGTACATTCAGTACTTC	CSGRDGYIQYF
TRBV18	many	TRBJ2-7	.	TGTGCCAGCTCACCAGGGAAAGGTATTTCCTACGAGCAGTACTTC	CASSPGKGISYEQYF
TRBV9	many	TRBJ1-2	.	TGTGCCAGCAGCGCTCGGGGACGTGGCTACACCTTC	CASSARGRGYTF
TRBV5-1	many	TRBJ1-2	TRBD1	TGCGCCAGCAGCGACGGGACAGGGAGAGGCTACACCTTC	CASSDGTGRGYTF